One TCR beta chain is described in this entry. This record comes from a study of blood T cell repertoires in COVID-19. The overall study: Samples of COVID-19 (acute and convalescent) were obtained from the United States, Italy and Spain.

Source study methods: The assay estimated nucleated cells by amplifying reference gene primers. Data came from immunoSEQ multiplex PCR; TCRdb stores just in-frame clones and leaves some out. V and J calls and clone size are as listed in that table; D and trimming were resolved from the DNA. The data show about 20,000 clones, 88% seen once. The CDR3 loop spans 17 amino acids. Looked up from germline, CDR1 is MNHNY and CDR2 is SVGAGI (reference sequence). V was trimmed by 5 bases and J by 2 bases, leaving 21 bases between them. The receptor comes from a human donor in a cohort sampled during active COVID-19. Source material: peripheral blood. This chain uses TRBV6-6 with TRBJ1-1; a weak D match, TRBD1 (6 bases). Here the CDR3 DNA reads TGTGCCAGCAGTCCCTGGAACAGGGCGTCGCAAAACACTGAAGCTTTCTTT. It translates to CASSPWNRASQNTEAFF.